This T cell receptor (beta chain) is drawn from a study of blood T cell repertoires in COVID-19. Turning to the study itself: The United States, Italy and Spain provided the acute and convalescent COVID-19 samples.

Looked up from germline, CDR1 is SNHLY and CDR2 is FYNNEI. The CDR3 spans 19 residues. V gave up 2 bases and J gave up 7 bases, with 29 bases separating them. The assay was immunoSEQ multiplex PCR, and TCRdb's table has in-frame clones only and misses some. Here the sample spans 250,000 to 300,000 clones, about nine tenths being singletons. The origin of this receptor is a woman in her forties who had recovered from COVID-19. J is TRBJ1-2 and V is TRBV2; D is undetermined. Input material: peripheral blood. CDR3: CASSELRSPTSADVSGYTF. The CDR3 DNA sequence: TGTGCCAGCAGTGAATTGAGGAGCCCCACGTCGGCCGACGTCAGTGGCTACACCTTC.